One sample yielded the 19 T cell receptor beta chains listed below, sequenced in a study of T cell repertoires in cytomegalovirus infection. These TCRs' antigens remain unknown. MiXCR, run by TCRdb on the reads, gives a single entry per CDR3 protein. Of about 89,000 distinct CDR3 sequences listed, 25% to 35% are singletons. Sample: CD8+ T cells from cultured PBMCs, taken from culture after CMV antigen stimulation. Source of these receptors: a human donor in good health (CMV status not recorded). Some clones in this sample may be carry-over from other donors' samples.

This clonotype was seen more than once but under ten times. The chain joins TRBV7-4 to TRBJ1-4, with D possibly being TRBD1 (6 bases). Germline V gene sequence: CDR1 SGHVT, CDR2 SQSDAQ. The CDR3 sequence is 14 residues long. The ends were cut back, 6 bases at V and 16 bases at J, with 24 bases in the middle. In DNA, the CDR3 is TGTGCCAGCAGGCGGAACAGGGAGGAGGGTAATGAGTTTTTT. This codes for CASRRNREEGNEFF.

The DNA of the CDR3 is TGTGCCAGCAGTTTACAGGACAGAAGGTCTGGGGCCAACGTCCTGACTTTC. It is translated as CASSLQDRRSGANVLTF. The genes are TRBV12-3 or TRBV12-4 and TRBJ2-6; D is perhaps TRBD1 (6 bases). V lost 2 bases and J lost 1, with 12 bases in between. The CDR3 length is 17 residues.

The chain couples TRBV12-3 or TRBV12-4 to TRBJ1-6; the D is unclear. The CDR3 sequence is 13 residues long. The V end was cut by 1 base, the J end by 9 bases, with 7 bases between. CDR3 loop: CASSLGLSSPLHF. The CDR3 nucleotides read TGTGCCAGCAGTTTAGGGCTCAGTTCACCCCTCCACTTT.

This chain's CDR3 is CASSPDRGDTQYF. The DNA of the CDR3 is TGTGCCAGCAGCCCGGATCGAGGTGATACGCAGTATTTT. The chain carries TRBV7-8 and TRBJ2-3; D unclear. Per germline, CDR1 SGHVS and CDR2 FQNEAQ. Trimming took 5 bases from V and 6 from J, leaving 12 bases between them. CDR3 size: 13 residues.

The rearrangement uses TRBV19 and TRBJ2-7, with D perhaps being TRBD1 or TRBD2 (6 bases each). This CDR3 spans 14 amino acids. Trimming pared 5 bases from V and 3 bases from J, leaving 14 bases between. Germline V CDR1 and CDR2: LNHDA, SQIVND (reference sequence). The CDR3 reads CASSPLGGLYEQYF. In nucleotides, the CDR3 is TGTGCCAGTAGTCCCCTAGGGGGGCTCTACGAGCAGTACTTC.

This chain connects TRBV27 to TRBJ2-1, with D perhaps matching TRBD1 or TRBD2 (5 bases each). Between the trimmed V and J ends, which lost 7 bases and 1 base, there was a span of 11 bases. CDR1 is MNHEY and CDR2 is SMNVEV in the germline V gene (reference sequence). The CDR3 sequence is 14 residues long. The CDR3 sequence: CASKGTLSYNEQFF. For the CDR3, the DNA is TGTGCCAGCAAGGGGACGTTGTCCTACAATGAGCAGTTCTTC.

This clonotype was seen a few times. The J gene is TRBJ2-1, the V gene TRBV6-2 or TRBV6-3; TRBD2 agrees at 10 bases. The CDR3 totals 14 residues. V shed 6 bases and J 7 bases; nucleotides not matched to a gene: 6. Germline V CDR1 and CDR2: MNHEY, SVGEGT. The CDR3 sequence is CASSERGGRNEQFF. Written as DNA, the CDR3 is TGTGCCAGCAGCGAGCGGGGGGGCCGGAATGAGCAGTTCTTC.

V and J are TRBV29-1 and TRBJ2-7, with D tentatively TRBD1 or TRBD2 (6 bases each). This CDR3 has 15 amino acids. Germline V gene data show CDR1 as SQVTM and CDR2 as ANQGSEA. V gave up 2 bases and J gave up 3 bases, with 17 bases separating them. CDR3 sequence: CSVERAGAGSYEQYF. The CDR3 nucleotides read TGCAGCGTTGAAAGGGCAGGGGCCGGGAGCTACGAGCAGTACTTC.

The rearrangement links TRBV7-9 to TRBJ1-4; D unresolved. The germline V gene has CDR1 SEHNR and CDR2 FQNEAQ (reference sequence). Trimming cost V 5 bases and J 3 bases, with 19 bases left between them. The CDR3 contains 17 residues. The CDR3 DNA reads TGTGCCAGCAGCACACTGGGTGGAGGCGTAGCTAATGAAAAACTGTTTTTT. Protein product: CASSTLGGGVANEKLFF.

The chain carries TRBV7-9 and TRBJ2-5; 9 positions agree with TRBD2. Germline trimming cut 1 base from V and 2 bases from J; bases unmatched to any gene: 8. Germline CDR1 and CDR2: SEHNR and FQNEAQ (reference sequence). This CDR3 comprises 17 residues. CDR3 protein: CASSLVASGEVQETQYF. In DNA, the CDR3 is TGTGCCAGCAGCTTAGTGGCTAGCGGGGAAGTACAAGAGACCCAGTACTTC.

The rearrangement joins TRBV11-2 to TRBJ1-2; 9 bases are shared with TRBD1. V shed 4 bases, J shed 7 bases, and the junction held 7 bases outside the gene matches. Germline values: CDR1 SGHAT, CDR2 FQNNGV. CDR3 size: 14 residues. The CDR3 here is CASSSPGQGIGYTF. The DNA for the CDR3 is TGTGCCAGCAGCTCCCCGGGACAGGGAATTGGCTACACCTTC.

The V and J genes are TRBV18 and TRBJ1-1, with 9 positions matching TRBD1. The J segment lost 4 bases and the V segment lost 5 bases, leaving 8 bases of the junction unmatched. Germline V lookup: CDR1 KGHSH, CDR2 LQKENI. CDR3 length equals 15 residues. CDR3 sequence: CASSEQGAYSTEAFF. CDR3 nucleotides: TGTGCCAGCTCAGAACAGGGGGCGTATAGCACTGAAGCTTTCTTT.

This clonotype was picked up many times. The chain combines TRBV20-1 with TRBJ2-7; 7 positions agree with TRBD2. V was pared by 4 bases and J by 0 bases, with 6 bases of the junction left unmatched. The length of the CDR3 is 14 residues. Per the germline V gene, CDR1 is DFQATT and CDR2 is SNEGSKA (reference sequence). CDR3 DNA: TGCAGTGCTAATACGGGGGGAAGCTCCTACGAGCAGTACTTC. Encoded protein: CSANTGGSSYEQYF.

This clonotype showed up many times. This rearrangement joins TRBV28 to TRBJ2-1, with 8 positions matching TRBD1. Germline V gene data show CDR1 as MDHEN and CDR2 as SYDVKM. CDR3 size: 14 residues. V lost 5 bases and J lost 7; bases outside the gene matches: 7. The CDR3 protein is CASSALDRENEQFF. The CDR3 nucleotides read TGTGCCAGCAGTGCCCTGGACAGGGAAAATGAGCAGTTCTTC.

This clonotype was picked up many times. This chain joins TRBV7-3 and TRBJ1-1, with D possibly being TRBD1 (5 bases). Germline V gives CDR1 SGHTA, CDR2 FQGTGA. V lost 6 bases, J lost 10 bases, and 18 bases lay in between. The CDR3 loop spans 13 amino acids. Here the CDR3 reads CASSLDPAGAAFF. The CDR3, as DNA: TGTGCCAGCAGTCTTGACCCTGCTGGGGCAGCTTTCTTT.

This clonotype has just a few counts. The chain employs TRBV4-1 and TRBJ1-2, with 9 nucleotides matching TRBD1. The V segment lost 3 bases and the J segment 5 bases; nucleotides outside the gene matches: 7. Germline V gives CDR1 MGHRA, CDR2 YSYEKL. CDR3 length: 15 residues. The CDR3 DNA sequence: TGCGCCAGCAGCCATTCACAGGGGGCTGGATATGGCTACACCTTC. Protein sequence: CASSHSQGAGYGYTF.

This clonotype turned up a few times. The rearrangement links TRBV5-6 to TRBJ2-4; a weak D match, TRBD1 (5 bases). In germline, CDR1 is SGHDT, CDR2 YYEEEE. The CDR3 loop spans 12 amino acids. V lost 0 bases and J lost 11, with 9 bases in between. CDR3 DNA: TGTGCCAGCAGCTTGGCGGTGGGGCTTCAGTACTTC. Protein: CASSLAVGLQYF.

The chain joins TRBV19 to TRBJ1-2; D ambiguous. The CDR3 spans 12 residues. The V and J ends lost 7 bases and 1 base respectively, with 7 bases between them. CDR1 LNHDA and CDR2 SQIVND come from the germline V gene (reference sequence). CDR3 nucleotide sequence: TGTGCCAGTACTCGGGATAACTATGGCTACACCTTC. Its translation: CASTRDNYGYTF.

The chain couples TRBV10-3 to TRBJ2-7, with D possibly being TRBD2 (5 bases). Germline V lookup: CDR1 ENHRY, CDR2 SYGVKD. CDR3 length equals 11 residues. V lost 5 bases and J lost 5, with 7 bases in between. The CDR3 reads CAISPGDEQYF. CDR3 DNA sequence: TGTGCCATCAGTCCCGGGGACGAGCAGTACTTC.